One sample yielded the 18 T cell receptor beta chains listed below, sequenced in a study of T cells after yellow fever vaccination (dated by TCRdb to the late 2010s). The treatment or condition label here, explained by the study, means: live attenuated yellow fever vaccine strain. To prepare the library, 5' RACE was applied. TCRdb shows the sequencer as Illumina NovaSeq 6000. TCRdb took the public reads, trimmed them with fastp at Q25, ran MiXCR for clone calling and kept in-frame beta chains. Rows with one shared CDR3 protein collapse into an entry with the most common genes and DNA. This sample lists a few hundred thousand distinct CDR3 sequences; 7.5% to 9% were detected once. The biggest ten clones account for around 3.1% of the sample. The sequencing used CD4+ T cells sorted from PBMCs, collected 5 days after the yellow fever booster vaccination. These receptors were collected from a man aged 18 to 30 who received the YFV17D yellow fever vaccine.

This clonotype was picked up many times. The V call is TRBV4-3, the J call TRBJ2-5, with TRBD2 matching over 8 bases. V shed 0 bases, J shed 9 bases, and the junction held 12 bases outside the gene matches. The germline V gene has CDR1 LGHNA and CDR2 YSLEER. This CDR3 region has 16 residues. CDR3 loop: CASSQDPRDPRGAQYF. The CDR3 coding sequence is TGCGCCAGCAGCCAAGATCCCCGTGACCCGCGGGGGGCCCAGTACTTC.

This sequence joins TRBV4-1 and TRBJ2-1; 9 nucleotides agree with TRBD1. This CDR3 is 22 amino acids long. The V and J ends lost 6 bases and 5 bases, in that order; junction bases with no gene match: 29. Germline loops: CDR1 MGHRA, CDR2 YSYEKL. CDR3 in DNA: TGCGCCAGCAGGTCCAGAAGGGACAGGGACGGTATGAGCCCGGGGATAAACAATGAGCAGTTCTTC. This gives the protein CASRSRRDRDGMSPGINNEQFF.

CDR3: CASSLANRNTGELFF. The CDR3 DNA is TGTGCCAGCAGCTTAGCGAACAGAAACACCGGGGAGCTGTTTTTT. The chain couples TRBV7-2 to TRBJ2-2; D is uncertain. The CDR3 covers 15 residues. Per the germline V gene, CDR1 is SGHTA and CDR2 is FQGNSA. Trimming pared 0 bases from V and 2 bases from J, leaving 7 bases between.

The rearrangement joins TRBV18 to TRBJ2-7; 9 positions match TRBD2. The CDR3 spans 16 residues. V gave up 3 bases and J gave up 3 bases; unmatched junction bases: 9. Germline CDR1 and CDR2: KGHSH and LQKENI. Here the CDR3 reads CASSPSGTSNHYEQYF. The CDR3, as DNA: TGTGCCAGCTCACCCTCCGGGACTAGCAACCACTACGAGCAGTACTTC. Based on the CDR3 plus reference TRBV18 and TRBJ2-7, the full variable domain is NAGVMQNPRHLVRRRGQEARLRCSPMKGHSHVYWYRQLPEEGLKFMVYLQKENIIDESGMPKERFSAEFPKEGPSILRIQQVVRGDSAAYFCASSPSGTSNHYEQYFGPGTRLTVT.

The rearrangement links TRBV6-6 to TRBJ2-1; 9 bases line up with TRBD2. V lost 0 bases, J lost 7 bases, and 16 bases stayed unmatched. The CDR3 length is 19 residues. Germline CDR1 MNHNY, CDR2 SVGAGI (reference sequence). The CDR3 nucleotides are TGTGCCAGCAGTTACTCATCAGCGGGGGGCCGCCGGAGGGAGAATGAGCAGTTCTTC. This sequence encodes CASSYSSAGGRRRENEQFF.

The CDR3 region has the DNA TGTGCCACCAGCAGAGATTATGAGGGCCAAGAGACCCAGTACTTC. Its protein product is CATSRDYEGQETQYF. This chain connects TRBV15 to TRBJ2-5, with D perhaps TRBD2 (5 bases). Germline CDR1 LNHNV, CDR2 YYDKDF (reference sequence). The ends were cut back, 0 bases at V and 1 base at J, with 9 bases in the middle. The CDR3 sequence is 15 residues long.

The chain is built from TRBV12-3 or TRBV12-4 and TRBJ2-1, with a tentative D call TRBD1 (5 bases). This CDR3 comprises 14 residues. Trimming shortened V by 6 bases and J by 2 bases, and 11 bases separated the two germline ends. This CDR3 is CASSRQPTYNEQFF. CDR3 in DNA: TGTGCCAGCAGCCGACAGCCAACCTACAATGAGCAGTTCTTC.

J is TRBJ1-2 and V is TRBV9; D is uncertain. From germline, CDR1 is SGDLS and CDR2 YYNGEE. The CDR3 consists of 16 residues. Trimming removed 0 bases at V and 2 bases at J, with 14 bases between. Here the CDR3 reads CASSVGPGPSNYGYTF. The CDR3 region has the DNA TGTGCCAGCAGCGTAGGGCCCGGCCCTTCGAACTATGGCTACACCTTC.

This clonotype was counted ten times or more. The chain uses TRBV24-1 and TRBJ2-1; no firm D call. Germline lookup yields CDR1 KGHDR and CDR2 SFDVKD. Deletions cut 3 bases from V and 0 bases from J, with 11 bases between. This CDR3 contains 16 residues. The CDR3 nucleotides read TGTGCCACCAGTGATATGGGGTCCAGCTCCTACAATGAGCAGTTCTTC. It specifies CATSDMGSSSYNEQFF.

This rearrangement joins TRBV12-3 or TRBV12-4 to TRBJ2-4, with D tentatively TRBD1 (5 bases). Between the trimmed V and J ends, which lost 8 bases and 0 bases, there was a span of 20 bases. The CDR3 contains 17 residues. For the CDR3, the DNA is TGTGCCAGCGCCCGCCCAGCAGGGTCCCCAGCCAAAAACATTCAGTACTTC. This gives the protein CASARPAGSPAKNIQYF.

The chain carries TRBV4-2 and TRBJ2-3; TRBD1 aligns across 10 bases. Germline V lookup: CDR1 LGHNA, CDR2 YNFKEQ. This CDR3 has 18 residues. J was trimmed by 2 bases and V by 3 bases; bases with no gene match: 11. The CDR3 spells CASSHLRTGTGVTDTQYF. CDR3 DNA sequence: TGTGCCAGCAGCCACCTTAGGACCGGGACAGGGGTCACAGATACGCAGTATTTT.

The rearrangement uses TRBV9 and TRBJ2-5, with 12 bases identical to TRBD2. This CDR3 has 16 amino acids. Germline CDR1 SGDLS, CDR2 YYNGEE. V lost 0 bases to trimming and J lost 4 bases; unmatched junction nucleotides: 4. Here the CDR3 reads CASSVGGLAGRETQYF. CDR3 sequence (DNA): TGTGCCAGCAGCGTAGGAGGACTAGCGGGGCGAGAGACCCAGTACTTC.

J is TRBJ1-2 and V is TRBV7-6, with D perhaps matching TRBD1 (5 bases). This CDR3 is built from 13 residues. V was trimmed by 5 bases and J by 8 bases, leaving 15 bases between them. Germline CDR1 and CDR2: SGHVS and FNYEAQ. The CDR3 sequence: CASSDYTRVGYTF. The CDR3 coding sequence is TGTGCCAGCAGCGATTATACCAGGGTGGGCTACACCTTC.

This clonotype was picked up a small number of times. The chain has TRBV7-2 and TRBJ2-5; 11 bases align to TRBD1. Germline V gives CDR1 SGHTA, CDR2 FQGNSA. The CDR3 length is 15 residues. Trimming at V came to 5 bases and at J to 5 bases, leaving 7 bases not matched to a gene. CDR3 nucleotide sequence: TGTGCCAGCAGCCGACGGACAGGGGGCTTGGAGACCCAGTACTTC. It codes for CASSRRTGGLETQYF.

The sample holds a few counts of this clonotype. The V gene is TRBV6-5, the J gene TRBJ2-1, with 10 bases aligning to TRBD2. Per the germline V gene, CDR1 is MNHEY and CDR2 is SVGAGI. The CDR3 runs to 17 residues. V shed 0 bases and J 7 bases; nucleotides not matched to a gene: 9. CDR3 bases: TGTGCCAGCAGTTACTCGGGCCTAGCGGGGGCTGGGAATGAGCAGTTCTTC. Protein: CASSYSGLAGAGNEQFF.

The chain uses TRBV7-2 and TRBJ1-6, with D maybe TRBD1 (5 bases). Trimming left V 6 bases short and J 7 bases short, with 10 bases between. CDR3 length equals 13 residues. From germline, CDR1 is SGHTA and CDR2 FQGNSA. This CDR3 reads CASSTGLNSPLHF. CDR3 nucleotide sequence: TGTGCCAGCAGTACAGGCTTGAATTCACCCCTCCACTTT.

This clonotype was counted a few times. The chain is built from TRBV7-2 and TRBJ2-2, with TRBD2 matching 12 bases. Germline CDR1 reads SGHTA; CDR2 reads FQGNSA. V dropped 3 bases and J dropped 4; count of bases not matched to a gene: 0. This CDR3 has 15 residues. The CDR3 DNA reads TGTGCCAGCAGCTTGACTAGCGGGGGCACCGGGGAGCTGTTTTTT. Protein product: CASSLTSGGTGELFF.

This clonotype was picked up many times. This chain uses TRBV6-1 with TRBJ1-2, with D possibly being TRBD1 (5 bases). V was trimmed by 0 bases and J by 4 bases, leaving 9 bases between them. CDR1 and CDR2 (germline): MNHNS, SASEGT. The CDR3 extends over 14 amino acids. In DNA form, the CDR3 reads TGTGCCAGCAGTGAAGCAGGGACGCGCTATGGCTACACCTTC. This sequence encodes CASSEAGTRYGYTF.